This TCR beta chain was captured in a study of blood T cell repertoires in COVID-19. Study as a whole: Material from acute and convalescent COVID-19 was sourced from the United States, Italy and Spain. T cells, B-cell-depleted T cells, or PBMCs provided the cDNA or gDNA that served as material.

Germline CDR1 reads SGDLS; CDR2 reads YYNGEE. Trimming pared 4 bases from V and 3 bases from J, leaving 13 bases between. The CDR3 runs to 14 residues. Per the original data handling: Amplification of reference gene primers provided the estimated nucleated cell counts. Libraries were prepared by immunoSEQ multiplex PCR; TCRdb keeps only in-frame clonotypes and omits some of them. V and J calls and clone size follow that table, whereas D and trimming were derived from the DNA. Seen here are about 64,000 clones, approximately 82% observed once, and the top ten hold roughly 5.6%. This clone appeared a single time.

Material for sequencing was peripheral blood. This chain links TRBV9 with TRBJ1-2; unclear D gene. This TCR derives from a woman aged 55-69 years with acute or convalescent COVID-19. This CDR3 is CASSQVGSDYGYTF. DNA for the CDR3: TGTGCCAGCAGCCAGGTAGGGAGCGACTATGGCTACACCTTC.